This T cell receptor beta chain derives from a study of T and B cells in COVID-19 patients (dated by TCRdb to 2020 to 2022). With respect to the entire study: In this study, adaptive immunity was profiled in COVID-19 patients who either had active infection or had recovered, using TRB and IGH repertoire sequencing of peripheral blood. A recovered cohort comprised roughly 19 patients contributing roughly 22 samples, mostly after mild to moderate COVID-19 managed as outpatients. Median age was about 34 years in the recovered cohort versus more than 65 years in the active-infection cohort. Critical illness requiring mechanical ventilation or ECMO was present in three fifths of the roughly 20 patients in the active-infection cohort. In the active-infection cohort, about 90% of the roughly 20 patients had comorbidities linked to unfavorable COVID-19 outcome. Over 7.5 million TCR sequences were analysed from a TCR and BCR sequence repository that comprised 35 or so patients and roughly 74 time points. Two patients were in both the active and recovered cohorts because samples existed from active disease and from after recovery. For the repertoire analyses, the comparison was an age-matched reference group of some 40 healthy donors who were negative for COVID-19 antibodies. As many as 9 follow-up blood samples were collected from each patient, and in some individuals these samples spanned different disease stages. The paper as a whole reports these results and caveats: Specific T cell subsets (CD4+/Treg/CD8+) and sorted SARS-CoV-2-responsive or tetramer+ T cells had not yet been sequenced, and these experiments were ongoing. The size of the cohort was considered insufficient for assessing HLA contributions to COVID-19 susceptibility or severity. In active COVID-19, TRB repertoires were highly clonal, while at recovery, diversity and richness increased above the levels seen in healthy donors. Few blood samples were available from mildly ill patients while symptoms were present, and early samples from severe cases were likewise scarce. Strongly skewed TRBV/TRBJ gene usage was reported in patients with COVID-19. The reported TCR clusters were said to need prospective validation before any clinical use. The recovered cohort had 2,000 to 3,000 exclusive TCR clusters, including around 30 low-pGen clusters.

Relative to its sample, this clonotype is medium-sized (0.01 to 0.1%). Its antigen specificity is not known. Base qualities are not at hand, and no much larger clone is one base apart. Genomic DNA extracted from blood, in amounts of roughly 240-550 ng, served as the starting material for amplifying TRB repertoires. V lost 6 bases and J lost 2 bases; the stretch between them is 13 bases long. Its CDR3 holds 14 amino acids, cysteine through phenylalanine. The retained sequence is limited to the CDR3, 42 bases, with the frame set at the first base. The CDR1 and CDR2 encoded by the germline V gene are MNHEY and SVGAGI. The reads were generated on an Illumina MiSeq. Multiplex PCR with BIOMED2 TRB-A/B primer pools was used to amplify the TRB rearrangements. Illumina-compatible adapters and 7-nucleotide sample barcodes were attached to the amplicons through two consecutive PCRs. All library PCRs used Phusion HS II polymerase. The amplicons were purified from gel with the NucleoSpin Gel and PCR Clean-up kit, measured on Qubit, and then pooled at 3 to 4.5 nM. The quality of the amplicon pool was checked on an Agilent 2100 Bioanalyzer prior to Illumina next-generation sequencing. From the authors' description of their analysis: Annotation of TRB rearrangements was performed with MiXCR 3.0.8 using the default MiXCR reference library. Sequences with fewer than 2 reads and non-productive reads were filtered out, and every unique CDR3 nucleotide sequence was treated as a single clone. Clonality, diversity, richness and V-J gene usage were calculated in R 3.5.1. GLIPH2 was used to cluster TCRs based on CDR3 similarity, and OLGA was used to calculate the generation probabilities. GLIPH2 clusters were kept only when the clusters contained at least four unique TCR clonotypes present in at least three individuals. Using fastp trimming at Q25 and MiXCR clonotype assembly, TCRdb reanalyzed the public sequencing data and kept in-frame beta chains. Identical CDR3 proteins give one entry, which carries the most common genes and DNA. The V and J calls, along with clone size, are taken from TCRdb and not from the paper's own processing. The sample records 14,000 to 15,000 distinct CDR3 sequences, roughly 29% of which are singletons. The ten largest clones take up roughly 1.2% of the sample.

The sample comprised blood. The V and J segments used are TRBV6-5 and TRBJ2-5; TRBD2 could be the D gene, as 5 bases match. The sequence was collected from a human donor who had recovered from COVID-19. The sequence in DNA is TGTGCCAGCAGATCCAGCGGTAGACAAGAGACCCAGTACTTC. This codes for CASRSSGRQETQYF.